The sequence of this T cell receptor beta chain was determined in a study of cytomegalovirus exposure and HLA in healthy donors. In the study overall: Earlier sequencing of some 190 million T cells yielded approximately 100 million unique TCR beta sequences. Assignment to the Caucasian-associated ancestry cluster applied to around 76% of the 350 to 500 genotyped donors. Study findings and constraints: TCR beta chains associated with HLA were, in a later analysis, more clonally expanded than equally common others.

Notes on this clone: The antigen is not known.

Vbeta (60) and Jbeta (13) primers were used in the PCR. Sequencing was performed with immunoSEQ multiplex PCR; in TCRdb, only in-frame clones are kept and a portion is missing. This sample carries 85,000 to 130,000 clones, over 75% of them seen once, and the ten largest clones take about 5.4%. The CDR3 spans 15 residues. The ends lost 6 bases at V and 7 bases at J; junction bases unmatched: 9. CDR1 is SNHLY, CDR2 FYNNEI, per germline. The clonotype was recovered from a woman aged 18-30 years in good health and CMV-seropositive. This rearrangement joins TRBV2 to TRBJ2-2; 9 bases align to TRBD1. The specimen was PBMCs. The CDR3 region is CASRAGTGMSGELFF. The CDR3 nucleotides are TGTGCCAGCAGGGCCGGGACAGGGATGAGCGGGGAGCTGTTTTTT.